A selection of T cell receptor beta chains follows, all from one sample in a study of OX40 agonist ivuxolimab in advanced cancers. The repertoire was sequenced with immunoSEQ multiplex PCR; TCRdb's copy has only in-frame clones and lacks some. Among about 80,000 clones listed, 94% were seen once. The sequencing here drew on CD4+ or CD8+ T cells sorted from blood, taken in a trial of the OX40 agonist ivuxolimab. These receptors were taken from an adult with an advanced solid tumor such as melanoma, head and neck, liver or kidney cancer. Both conserved end residues are part of each CDR3. Fields, in order: J gene, V gene, clone size, CDR3 protein. The size field is filled for only some rows; it gives once, few, many or a size class.

J gene: TRBJ2-1; V gene: TRBV5-6; clone size: -; CDR3 protein: CASSLALAGIYNEQFF
J gene: TRBJ2-5; V gene: TRBV13; clone size: once; CDR3 protein: CASSSGLAGGETQYF
J gene: TRBJ2-2; V gene: TRBV4-3; clone size: -; CDR3 protein: CASSQDWRAVNTGELFF
J gene: TRBJ1-6; V gene: TRBV5-1; clone size: -; CDR3 protein: CASTRSGGPLHF
J gene: TRBJ1-3; V gene: TRBV4-2; clone size: -; CDR3 protein: CASSQDRSLSGNTIYF
J gene: TRBJ2-1; V gene: TRBV7-2; clone size: -; CDR3 protein: CASSLRGNREVPYNEQFF
J gene: TRBJ2-7; V gene: TRBV7-9; clone size: -; CDR3 protein: CASSFGPNEQYF
J gene: TRBJ1-2; V gene: TRBV29-1; clone size: -; CDR3 protein: CSVEGSGYGYTF
J gene: TRBJ2-7; V gene: TRBV2; clone size: -; CDR3 protein: CASSSGLAGPYEQYF
J gene: TRBJ2-5; V gene: TRBV9; clone size: once; CDR3 protein: CASGGTGLQETQYF
J gene: TRBJ2-1; V gene: TRBV9; clone size: -; CDR3 protein: CASSVGGGVYNEQFF
J gene: TRBJ2-1; V gene: TRBV28; clone size: -; CDR3 protein: CASSLGGQGWINEQFF
J gene: TRBJ2-5; V gene: TRBV23-1; clone size: -; CDR3 protein: CASSQFIAQGQETQYF
J gene: TRBJ2-7; V gene: TRBV19; clone size: -; CDR3 protein: CASSIGGGGPWSTYEQYF
J gene: TRBJ2-1; V gene: TRBV9; clone size: -; CDR3 protein: CASSVAMDRAASYNEQFF
J gene: TRBJ2-2; V gene: TRBV5-5; clone size: -; CDR3 protein: CASSQFLAPGELFF
J gene: TRBJ2-5; V gene: TRBV28; clone size: -; CDR3 protein: CASSLLETQYF
J gene: TRBJ2-1; V gene: TRBV7-3; clone size: -; CDR3 protein: CASSSQGAREQFF
J gene: TRBJ1-1; V gene: TRBV6-5; clone size: -; CDR3 protein: CASSYEGDTEAFF
J gene: TRBJ1-5; V gene: TRBV4-3; clone size: -; CDR3 protein: CASSQFSGSNQPQHF
J gene: TRBJ2-4; V gene: TRBV2; clone size: -; CDR3 protein: CASRGIQGAENIQYF
J gene: TRBJ1-5; V gene: TRBV6-5; clone size: once; CDR3 protein: CASRPGRVSNQPQHF
J gene: TRBJ2-4; V gene: TRBV7-2; clone size: -; CDR3 protein: CASSLVGGLAKNIQYF
J gene: TRBJ2-1; V gene: TRBV5-1; clone size: once; CDR3 protein: CASSREASGSSYNEQFF
J gene: TRBJ2-1; V gene: TRBV4-2; clone size: -; CDR3 protein: CASSQPERSNYNEQFF
J gene: TRBJ1-2; V gene: TRBV4-3; clone size: -; CDR3 protein: CASSQDGRDLYGYTF
J gene: TRBJ2-7; V gene: TRBV6-6; clone size: -; CDR3 protein: CASTLTGRHEQYF
J gene: TRBJ2-7; V gene: TRBV6-5; clone size: -; CDR3 protein: CASTWDRGTYEQYF
J gene: TRBJ2-3; V gene: TRBV19; clone size: -; CDR3 protein: CASSPGLPSTDTQYF
J gene: TRBJ2-7; V gene: TRBV27; clone size: once; CDR3 protein: CASSLGGIEYEQYF
J gene: TRBJ2-1; V gene: TRBV6-6; clone size: -; CDR3 protein: CASSYDRVFYNEQFF
J gene: TRBJ2-6; V gene: TRBV10-2; clone size: -; CDR3 protein: CASFVGVSGANVLTF
J gene: TRBJ2-6; V gene: TRBV10-3; clone size: -; CDR3 protein: CAISVWDSDSGANVLTF
J gene: TRBJ1-2; V gene: TRBV6-5; clone size: -; CDR3 protein: CASSYSRQNYGYTF
J gene: TRBJ2-2; V gene: TRBV30; clone size: -; CDR3 protein: CAWSVPRTGKNTGELFF
J gene: TRBJ2-1; V gene: TRBV28; clone size: -; CDR3 protein: CASRPPGLNEQFF
J gene: TRBJ2-3; V gene: TRBV29-1; clone size: -; CDR3 protein: CSVEERLSSTDTQYF
J gene: TRBJ1-2; V gene: TRBV6-4; clone size: -; CDR3 protein: CASSPLLPGFGGYTF
J gene: TRBJ2-2; V gene: TRBV10-1; clone size: -; CDR3 protein: CASSVPGRFTGELFF
J gene: TRBJ2-2; V gene: TRBV5-6; clone size: -; CDR3 protein: CASGVLAENTGELFF
J gene: TRBJ2-7; V gene: TRBV7-2; clone size: -; CDR3 protein: CASSLAPAGGQDEQYF
J gene: TRBJ1-1; V gene: TRBV4-2; clone size: few; CDR3 protein: CASSQERGLNTEAFF
J gene: TRBJ2-6; V gene: TRBV7-8; clone size: -; CDR3 protein: CATSMVANVLTF
J gene: TRBJ2-7; V gene: TRBV11-2; clone size: -; CDR3 protein: CASSLDPQVDAYEQYF
J gene: TRBJ1-1; V gene: TRBV28; clone size: -; CDR3 protein: CASSRFLTEAFF
J gene: TRBJ1-1; V gene: TRBV7-3; clone size: -; CDR3 protein: CASSLGDGYYFF
J gene: TRBJ2-7; V gene: TRBV6-1; clone size: once; CDR3 protein: CASSPQTGNKGEQYF
J gene: TRBJ2-3; V gene: TRBV7-9; clone size: -; CDR3 protein: CASSSSGSTSDTQYF
J gene: TRBJ1-2; V gene: TRBV19; clone size: -; CDR3 protein: CASSILQGEHYGYTF
J gene: TRBJ1-1; V gene: TRBV28; clone size: -; CDR3 protein: CASSSDLSGPGNTEAFF
J gene: TRBJ2-7; V gene: TRBV2; clone size: -; CDR3 protein: CASLDPPSYEQYF
J gene: TRBJ1-1; V gene: TRBV6-6; clone size: -; CDR3 protein: CASSYTGYTEAFF